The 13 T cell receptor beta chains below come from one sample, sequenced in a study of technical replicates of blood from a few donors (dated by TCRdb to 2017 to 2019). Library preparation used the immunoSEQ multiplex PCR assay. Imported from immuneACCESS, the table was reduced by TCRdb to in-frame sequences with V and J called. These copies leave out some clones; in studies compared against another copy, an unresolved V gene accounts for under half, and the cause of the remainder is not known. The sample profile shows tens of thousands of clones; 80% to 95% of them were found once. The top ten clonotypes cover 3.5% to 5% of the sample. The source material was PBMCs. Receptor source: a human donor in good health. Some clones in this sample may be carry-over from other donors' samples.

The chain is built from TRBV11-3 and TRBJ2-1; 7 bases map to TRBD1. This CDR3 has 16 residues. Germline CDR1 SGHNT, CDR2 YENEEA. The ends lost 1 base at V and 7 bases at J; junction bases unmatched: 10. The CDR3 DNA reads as TGTGCCAGCAGCTTAGGGGTCTCGACAGGGTGGAATGAGCAGTTCTTC. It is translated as CASSLGVSTGWNEQFF.

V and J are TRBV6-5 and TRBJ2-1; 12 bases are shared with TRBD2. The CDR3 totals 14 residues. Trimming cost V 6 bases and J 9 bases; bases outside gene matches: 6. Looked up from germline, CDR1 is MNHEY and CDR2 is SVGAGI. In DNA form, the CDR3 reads TGTGCCAGCAGGCTGACTAGCGGGAGAGCTGAGCAGTTCTTC. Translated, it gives CASRLTSGRAEQFF.

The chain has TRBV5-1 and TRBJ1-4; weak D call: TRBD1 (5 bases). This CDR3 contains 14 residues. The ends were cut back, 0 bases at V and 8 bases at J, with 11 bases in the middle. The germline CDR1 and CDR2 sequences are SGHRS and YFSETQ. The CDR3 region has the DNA TGCGCCAGCAGCTTGGCCCCCGGGGGAGAAAAACTGTTTTTT. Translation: CASSLAPGGEKLFF.

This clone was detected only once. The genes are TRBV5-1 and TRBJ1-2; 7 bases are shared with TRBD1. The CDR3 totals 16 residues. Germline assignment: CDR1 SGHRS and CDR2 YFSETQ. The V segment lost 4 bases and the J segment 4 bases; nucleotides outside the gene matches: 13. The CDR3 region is CASSTTRDSLIYGYTF. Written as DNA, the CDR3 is TGCGCCAGCAGCACCACCCGGGACAGCCTTATCTATGGCTACACCTTC.

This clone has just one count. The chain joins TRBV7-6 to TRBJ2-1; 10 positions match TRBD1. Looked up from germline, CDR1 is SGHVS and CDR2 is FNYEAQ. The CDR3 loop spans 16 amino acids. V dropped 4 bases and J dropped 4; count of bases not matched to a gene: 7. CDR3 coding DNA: TGTGCCAGCAGCTCCTGGGGACAGGGGAAATACAATGAGCAGTTCTTC. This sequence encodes CASSSWGQGKYNEQFF.

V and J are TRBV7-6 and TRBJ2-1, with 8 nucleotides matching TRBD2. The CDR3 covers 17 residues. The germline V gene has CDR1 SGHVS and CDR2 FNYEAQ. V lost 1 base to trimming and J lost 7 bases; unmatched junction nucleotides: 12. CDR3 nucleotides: TGTGCCAGCAGCTTAGGACCCGGACTAGCAAGCTCTAATGAGCAGTTCTTC. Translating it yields CASSLGPGLASSNEQFF.

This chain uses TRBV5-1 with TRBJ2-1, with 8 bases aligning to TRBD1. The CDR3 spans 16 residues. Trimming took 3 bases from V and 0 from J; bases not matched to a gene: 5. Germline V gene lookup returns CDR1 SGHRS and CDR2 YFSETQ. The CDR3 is CASSSTGDPSYNEQFF. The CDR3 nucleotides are TGCGCCAGCAGCTCGACAGGGGATCCCTCCTACAATGAGCAGTTCTTC.

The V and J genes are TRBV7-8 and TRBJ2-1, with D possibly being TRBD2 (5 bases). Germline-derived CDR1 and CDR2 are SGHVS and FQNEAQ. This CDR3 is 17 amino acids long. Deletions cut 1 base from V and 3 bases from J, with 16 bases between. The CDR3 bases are TGTGCCAGCAGCTTAGTTGGTTCGGGATGGCACTACAATGAGCAGTTCTTC. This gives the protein CASSLVGSGWHYNEQFF.

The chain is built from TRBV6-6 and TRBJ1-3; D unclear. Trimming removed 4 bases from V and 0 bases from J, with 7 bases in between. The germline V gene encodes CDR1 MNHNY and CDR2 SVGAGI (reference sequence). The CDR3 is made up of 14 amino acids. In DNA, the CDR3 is TGTGCCAGCAGTTCCTCCATCTCTGGAAACACCATATATTTT. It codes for CASSSSISGNTIYF.

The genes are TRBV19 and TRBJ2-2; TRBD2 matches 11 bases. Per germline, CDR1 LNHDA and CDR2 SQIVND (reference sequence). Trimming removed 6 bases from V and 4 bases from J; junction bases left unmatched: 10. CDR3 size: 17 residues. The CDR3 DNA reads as TGTGCCAGTAGATATGTAGCGGGAGGGCTTGTCACCGGGGAGCTGTTTTTT. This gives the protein CASRYVAGGLVTGELFF.

This chain's CDR3 is CASSLAGLAGFNEQFF. The CDR3 DNA reads as TGTGCCAGCAGCTTAGCCGGACTAGCGGGTTTTAATGAGCAGTTCTTC. The genes are TRBV13 and TRBJ2-1; 11 positions agree with TRBD2. The CDR3 runs to 16 residues. Germline values: CDR1 PRHDT, CDR2 FYEKMQ (reference sequence). V shed 1 base and J 7 bases; nucleotides not matched to a gene: 6.

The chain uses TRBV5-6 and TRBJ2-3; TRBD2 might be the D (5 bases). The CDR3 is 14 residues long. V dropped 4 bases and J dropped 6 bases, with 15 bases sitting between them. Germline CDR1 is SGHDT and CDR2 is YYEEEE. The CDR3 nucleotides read TGTGCCAGCAGCCAGGACTCCCGCTCGGATACGCAGTATTTT. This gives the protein CASSQDSRSDTQYF.

The CDR3: CASSSQMSSGLPPFF. The DNA for the CDR3 is TGTGCCAGCAGCTCGCAGATGTCTAGCGGACTACCCCCGTTCTTC. The chain joins TRBV7-8 to TRBJ2-1, with 7 bases lining up with TRBD2. The germline V gene encodes CDR1 SGHVS and CDR2 FQNEAQ. This CDR3 contains 15 residues. The J segment lost 15 bases and the V segment lost 4 bases, leaving 18 bases of the junction unmatched.